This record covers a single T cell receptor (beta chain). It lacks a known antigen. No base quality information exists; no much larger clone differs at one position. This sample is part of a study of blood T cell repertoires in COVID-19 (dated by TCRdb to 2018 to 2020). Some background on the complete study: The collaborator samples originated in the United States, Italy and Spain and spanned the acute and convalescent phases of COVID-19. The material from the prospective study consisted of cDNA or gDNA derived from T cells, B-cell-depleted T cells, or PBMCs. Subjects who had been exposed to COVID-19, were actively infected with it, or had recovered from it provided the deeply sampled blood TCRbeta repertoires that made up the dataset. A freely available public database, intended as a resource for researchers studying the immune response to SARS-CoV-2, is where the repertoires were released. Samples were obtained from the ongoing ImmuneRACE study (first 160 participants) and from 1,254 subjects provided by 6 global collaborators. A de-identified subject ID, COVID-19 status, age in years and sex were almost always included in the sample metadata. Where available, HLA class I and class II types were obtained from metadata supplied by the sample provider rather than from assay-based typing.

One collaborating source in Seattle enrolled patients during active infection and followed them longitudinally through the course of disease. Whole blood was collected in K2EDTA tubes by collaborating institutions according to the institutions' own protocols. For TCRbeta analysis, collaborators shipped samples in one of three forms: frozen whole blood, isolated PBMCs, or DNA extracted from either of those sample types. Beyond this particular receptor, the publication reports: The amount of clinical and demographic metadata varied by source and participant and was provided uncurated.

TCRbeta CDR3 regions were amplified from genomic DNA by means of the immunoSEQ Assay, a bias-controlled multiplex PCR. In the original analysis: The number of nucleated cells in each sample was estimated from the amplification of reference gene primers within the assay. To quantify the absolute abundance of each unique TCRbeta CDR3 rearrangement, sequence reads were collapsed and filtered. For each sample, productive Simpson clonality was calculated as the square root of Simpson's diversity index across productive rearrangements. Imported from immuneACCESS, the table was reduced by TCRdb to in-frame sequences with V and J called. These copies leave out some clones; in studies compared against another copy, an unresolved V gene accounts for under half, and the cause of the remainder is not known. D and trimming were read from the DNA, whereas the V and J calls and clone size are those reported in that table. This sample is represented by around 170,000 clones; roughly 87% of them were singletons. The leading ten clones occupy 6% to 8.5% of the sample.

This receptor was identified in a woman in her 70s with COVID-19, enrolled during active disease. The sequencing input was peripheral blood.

The sequence in DNA is TGCGCCAGCAGCACAGGACTAGCGGGAGCATACGAGCAGTACTTC. Its coded protein is CASSTGLAGAYEQYF. Recombination joined TRBV4-3 with TRBJ2-7, with TRBD2 identical over 13 junction bases. The CDR3 sequence holds 15 residues, the cysteine and phenylalanine included. Only the CDR3 DNA is retained, 45 bases long and in frame from the first base. Reading the germline V gene gives CDR1 LGHNA and CDR2 YSLEER. Trimmed from V: 5 bases; trimmed from J: 4 bases; junction bases lacking a gene match: 5.